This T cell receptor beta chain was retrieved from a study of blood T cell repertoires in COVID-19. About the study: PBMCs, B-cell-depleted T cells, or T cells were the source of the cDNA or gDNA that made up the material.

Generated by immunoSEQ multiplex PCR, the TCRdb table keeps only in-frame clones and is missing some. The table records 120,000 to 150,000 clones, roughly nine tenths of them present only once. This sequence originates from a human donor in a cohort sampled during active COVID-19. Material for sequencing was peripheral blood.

CDR3 sequence (DNA): TGTGCCAGCAGGCTAGCGGGGGGGTACAATGAGCAGTTCTTC. Its translation is CASRLAGGYNEQFF. The V and J genes are TRBV2 and TRBJ2-1, with 12 bases identical to TRBD2. CDR1 is SNHLY and CDR2 is FYNNEI in the germline V gene. This CDR3 region has 14 residues. The junction had 1 base not matched to a gene; V was cut back by 6 bases and J by 4 bases. Together with reference TRBV2 and TRBJ2-1, the CDR3 gives the full variable domain: EPEVTQTPSHQVTQMGQEVILRCVPISNHLYFYWYRQILGQKVEFLVSFYNNEISEKSEIFDDQFSVERPDGSNFTLKIRSTKLEDSAMYFCASRLAGGYNEQFFGPGTRLTVL.